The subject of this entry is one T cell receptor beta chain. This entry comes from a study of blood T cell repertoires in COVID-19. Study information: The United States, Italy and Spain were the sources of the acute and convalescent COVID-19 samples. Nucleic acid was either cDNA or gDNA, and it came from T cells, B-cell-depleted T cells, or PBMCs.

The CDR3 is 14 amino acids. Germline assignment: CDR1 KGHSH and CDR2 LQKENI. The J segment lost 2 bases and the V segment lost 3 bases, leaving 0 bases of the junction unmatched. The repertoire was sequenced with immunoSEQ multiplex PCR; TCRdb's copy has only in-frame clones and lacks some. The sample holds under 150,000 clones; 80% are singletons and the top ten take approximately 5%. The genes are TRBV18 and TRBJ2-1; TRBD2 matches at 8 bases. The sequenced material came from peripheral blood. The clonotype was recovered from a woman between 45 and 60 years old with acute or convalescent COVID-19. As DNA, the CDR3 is TGTGCCAGCTCACCCGGGGGGGCCTACAATGAGCAGTTCTTC. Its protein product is CASSPGGAYNEQFF.